The 9 T cell receptor beta chains below come from one sample, sequenced in a study of long-term antiretroviral therapy in people with HIV. This was the immunoSEQ v3.0 assay at survey level. Here immunoSEQ multiplex PCR was the method, and the copy in TCRdb shows in-frame clones only, minus some. The sample holds about 28,000 clones, around 84% seen once. Sequenced here: unsorted PBMCs, sampled 0.4 years after starting antiretroviral therapy. These receptors were collected from a young man with HIV.

The chain has TRBV6-5 and TRBJ1-2; D might be TRBD1 (5 bases). The germline V gene encodes CDR1 MNHEY and CDR2 SVGAGI. The CDR3 is made up of 14 amino acids. With 0 bases removed from V and 8 bases from J, the gap between germline ends came to 13 bases. This chain's CDR3 is CASSYSKQGWGYTF. DNA for the CDR3: TGTGCCAGCAGTTACTCTAAGCAGGGCTGGGGCTACACCTTC.

V is TRBV7-9 and J is TRBJ2-6; D gene ambiguous. CDR3 length equals 19 residues. V was cut by 5 bases and J by 0 bases, with 20 bases left in between. The V gene's germline CDR1 is SEHNR and CDR2 FQNEAQ (reference sequence). The CDR3 reads CASSPRNRILSSGANVLTF. CDR3 nucleotide sequence: TGTGCCAGCAGCCCCCGTAACAGAATTCTTAGCTCTGGGGCCAACGTCCTGACTTTC.

The chain has TRBV9 and TRBJ1-1; no clear D gene. The V gene's germline CDR1 is SGDLS and CDR2 YYNGEE. There are 14 residues in the CDR3. V was shortened by 4 bases and J by 0 bases, with 10 bases between the two germline ends. In DNA, the CDR3 is TGTGCCAGCAGCCCCCGTGGAGTGAACACTGAAGCTTTCTTT. This sequence encodes CASSPRGVNTEAFF. The variable domain in full, with the rest retrieved from reference TRBV9 and TRBJ1-1, is DSGVTQTPKHLITATGQRVTLRCSPRSGDLSVYWYQQSLDQGLQFLIQYYNGEERAKGNILERFSAQQFPDLHSELNLSSLELGDSALYFCASSPRGVNTEAFFGQGTRLTVV.

The rearrangement joins TRBV11-3 to TRBJ2-2, with 9 bases fitting TRBD1. The CDR3 has 15 residues. Germline assignment: CDR1 SGHNT and CDR2 YENEEA. V lost 2 bases and J lost 4; bases outside the gene matches: 2. The CDR3 sequence: CASSLQGQGTGELFF. CDR3 nucleotides: TGTGCCAGCAGCTTACAGGGACAGGGCACCGGGGAGCTGTTTTTT.

V gene TRBV23-1 combines with J gene TRBJ2-7; tentative D call: TRBD1 (6 bases). TRBV23-1 is treated as an ORF (open reading frame) with a function not yet certain. The CDR3 contains 12 residues. V lost 6 bases and J 5 bases, leaving 11 bases between the germline ends. The CDR3 DNA is TGCGCCAGCAGCCAGGGGTCCAACGAGCAGTACTTC. Its protein is CASSQGSNEQYF.

V gene TRBV9 combines with J gene TRBJ2-7; 7 positions match TRBD2. This CDR3 spans 15 amino acids. Germline V gives CDR1 SGDLS, CDR2 YYNGEE. V shed 0 bases and J 4 bases; nucleotides not matched to a gene: 7. CDR3 loop: CASSVGVRGEYEQYF. The CDR3 DNA reads TGTGCCAGCAGCGTAGGGGTCCGGGGGGAATACGAGCAGTACTTC. Together with reference TRBV9 and TRBJ2-7, the CDR3 gives the full variable domain: DSGVTQTPKHLITATGQRVTLRCSPRSGDLSVYWYQQSLDQGLQFLIQYYNGEERAKGNILERFSAQQFPDLHSELNLSSLELGDSALYFCASSVGVRGEYEQYFGPGTRLTVT.

The chain combines TRBV27 with TRBJ1-1; 9 bases agree with TRBD1. The CDR3 loop spans 15 amino acids. Germline V CDR1 and CDR2: MNHEY, SMNVEV (reference sequence). V trimming: 6 bases; J trimming: 1 base; junction bases outside the gene matches: 6. In DNA, the CDR3 is TGTGCCAGCAGGATACAACAGGGGGCGAACACTGAAGCTTTCTTT. Translation: CASRIQQGANTEAFF.

The chain carries TRBV18 and TRBJ1-1, with D possibly matching TRBD1 (5 bases). The CDR3 is made up of 14 amino acids. The V end lost 2 bases, the J end lost 7 bases, and 14 bases lay between the germline ends. Germline loops: CDR1 KGHSH, CDR2 LQKENI. The CDR3 is CASSPTGGRGEAFF. The CDR3 DNA reads TGTGCCAGCTCACCAACCGGGGGAAGGGGTGAAGCTTTCTTT.

The chain links TRBV5-1 to TRBJ2-7, with D possibly TRBD2 on 6 matching bases. In germline, CDR1 is SGHRS, CDR2 YFSETQ. The CDR3 contains 14 residues. Trimming left V 0 bases short and J 1 base short, with 8 bases between. The CDR3 loop is CASSLAGGSYEQYF. Here the CDR3 DNA reads TGCGCCAGCAGCTTGGCCGGGGGTTCCTACGAGCAGTACTTC.